This T cell receptor (beta chain) was retrieved from a study of blood T cell repertoires in COVID-19. On the study more broadly: Samples taken during acute and convalescent COVID-19 were collected in the United States, Italy and Spain. The analysed material was cDNA or gDNA that came from T cells, B-cell-depleted T cells, or PBMCs.

The CDR3 sequence is 13 residues long. Germline V CDR1 and CDR2: SNHLY, FYNNEI. Trimming at V came to 5 bases and at J to 3 bases, leaving 3 bases not matched to a gene. Methods used by the authors: Researchers report that nucleated cell counts were estimated from reference gene primer amplification. Sequencing was performed with immunoSEQ multiplex PCR; in TCRdb, only in-frame clones are kept and a portion is missing. V and J calls and clone size follow that table, whereas D and trimming were derived from the DNA. This sample carries hundreds of thousands of clones, 65% to 85% of them seen once, and the ten largest clones take around 7.4%. Those who participated ranged in age from about 18 to 89 years and resided in about two dozen US areas.

The sequenced material came from PBMCs or T cells enriched from blood (not recorded which). This TCR derives from a middle-aged woman with acute COVID-19. The chain employs TRBV2 and TRBJ2-5; 7 bases match TRBD1. The CDR3 loop is CASSWDSKETQYF. DNA of the CDR3: TGTGCCAGCAGTTGGGACAGCAAAGAGACCCAGTACTTC.